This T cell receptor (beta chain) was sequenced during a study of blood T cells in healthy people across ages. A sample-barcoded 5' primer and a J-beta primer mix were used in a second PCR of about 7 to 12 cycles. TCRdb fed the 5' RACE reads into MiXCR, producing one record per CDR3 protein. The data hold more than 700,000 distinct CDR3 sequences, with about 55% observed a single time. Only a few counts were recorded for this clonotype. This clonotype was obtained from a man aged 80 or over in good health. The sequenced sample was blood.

The CDR3 DNA reads as TGCGCCAGCAGCTCAGGGGACGGACTAGCGGGGAGGCACAGATACGCGTATTTT. Its translation is CASSSGDGLAGRHRYAYF. This chain connects TRBV5-1 to TRBJ2-3; 12 positions agree with TRBD2. The junction had 22 bases not matched to a gene; V was cut back by 3 bases and J by 14 bases. The CDR3 spans 18 residues. Germline V lookup: CDR1 SGHRS, CDR2 YFSETQ.